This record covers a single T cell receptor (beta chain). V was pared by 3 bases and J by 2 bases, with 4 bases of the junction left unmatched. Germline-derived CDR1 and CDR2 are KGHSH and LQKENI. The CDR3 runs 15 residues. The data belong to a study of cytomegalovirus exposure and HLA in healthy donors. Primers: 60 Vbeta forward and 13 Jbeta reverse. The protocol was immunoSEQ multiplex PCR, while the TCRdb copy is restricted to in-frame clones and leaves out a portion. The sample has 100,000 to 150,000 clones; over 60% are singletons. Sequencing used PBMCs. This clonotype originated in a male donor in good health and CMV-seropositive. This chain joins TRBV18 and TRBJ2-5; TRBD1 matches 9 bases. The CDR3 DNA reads TGTGCCAGCTCACCGGGACAGGGACGGCAAGAGACCCAGTACTTC. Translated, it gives CASSPGQGRQETQYF.